The TCR beta chain described here comes from a study of blood T cell repertoires in COVID-19. Overall study: From T cells, B-cell-depleted T cells, or PBMCs came the material, which was cDNA or gDNA.

Symptom resolution, clearance, or two negative PCRs marked donors in Cohort 3 as recovered. Original processing notes: It was from reference gene primer amplification that nucleated cell counts were estimated. This table comes from immunoSEQ multiplex PCR, and its TCRdb copy is limited to in-frame clones, with some not included. That table is the source of V, J and clone size, and D and trimming were worked out from the DNA. The repertoire holds more than 250,000 clones, with more than 75% as singletons. V was pared by 0 bases and J by 4 bases, with 13 bases between. The V gene's germline CDR1 is SGHRS and CDR2 YFSETQ. This CDR3 is built from 15 residues.

The V call is TRBV5-1, the J call TRBJ2-5; a weak D match, TRBD2 (7 bases). The sequence derives from a woman between 18 and 29 years old who had recovered from COVID-19. Source material: PBMCs or T cells enriched from blood (not recorded which). The CDR3 DNA reads TGCGCCAGCAGCTTGGGGTCGGGGGGCTCAGAGACCCAGTACTTC. Amino acid sequence: CASSLGSGGSETQYF.